The present T cell receptor beta chain was sequenced within a study of cytomegalovirus exposure and HLA in healthy donors (dated by TCRdb to the late 2010s). Background on the whole study: The 666 repertoires of the first cohort and the roughly 120 validation repertoires were produced on the same platform, according to a later analysis. In addition to the first cohort of 666 subjects, a separate validation cohort of 120 different subjects was used. High-throughput TCR immunosequencing, statistical association of individual TCRs with disease status, and machine learning were combined to predict cytomegalovirus infection status. The study aimed to test whether signatures of past pathogen exposure could be identified by cataloging public T cell receptors. Overall results and qualifications from the work: In both the original and validation cohorts, the classifier was reported to diagnose cytomegalovirus status with high specificity and sensitivity. Across donors, most TCR sequences were observed very rarely, whereas some public TCRs were present in many individuals. Subsequent analysis determined that TCRs grouped into clusters in the first cohort also showed a tendency toward co-occurrence across the 120 or so validation repertoires, and approximately 94% of cluster scores exceeded 0. In the study, 164 TCR beta chains were listed as associated with cytomegalovirus. Three of the identified cytomegalovirus-associated TCR beta chains were confirmed in vitro to be specific for cytomegalovirus antigens. The authors suggested that the approach could potentially be extended to other disease states and immunological phenotypes. A later analysis had no HLA typing for the validation cohort, so co-occurrence there was scored across all 130 or so repertoires.

The donors belonged to the validation cohort of over a hundred subjects, which was separate from the roughly 700-subject first cohort. V is pared back by 6 bases and J by 0 bases, with 11 bases lying between the germline termini. Sequences LNHDA (CDR1) and SQIVND (CDR2) are obtained from the germline V gene (reference sequence). The CDR3 starts with the cysteine, ends with the phenylalanine, and has 15 residues. Just CDR3 DNA is preserved here, 45 bases in frame from base 1. Libraries were made using the immunoSEQ multiplex PCR assay. Concerning the study's data processing: A statistical classification framework was built to diagnose cytomegalovirus status from the catalog of TCR beta chain sequences. This immuneACCESS table, as held by TCRdb, lists in-frame sequences with V and J called but not all clones. Of the missing ones, under half trace to an unresolved V gene in checked studies; the others have no known cause. V and J calls and clone size are those listed in that table; D and trimming were worked out from the DNA. The sample table lists 150,000 to 200,000 clones, over 85% of them with a count of one. The ten largest clones take up roughly 4.2% of the sample.

Remarks on this clone: Its antigen is still unknown. Base qualities are not provided; no much larger clone lies one nucleotide away.

The specimen sequenced was PBMCs. Here the chain combines TRBV19 and TRBJ2-2; matching of 6 bases hints at TRBD2 as the D gene. This TCR was sampled from a man aged 18 to 35 in good health and CMV-seropositive. Here is the DNA: TGTGCCAGTAGCTACGGGGGTTCGAACACCGGGGAGCTGTTTTTT. The resulting protein is CASSYGGSNTGELFF. This CDR3, with the reference TRBV19 and TRBJ2-2 proteins standing in past its ends, gives the full variable domain DGGITQSPKYLFRKEGQNVTLSCEQNLNHDAMYWYRQDPGQGLRLIYYSQIVNDFQKGDIAEGYSVSREKKESFPLTVTSAQKNPTAFYLCASSYGGSNTGELFFGEGSRLTVL.